A single sample is the source of the 26 T cell receptor beta chains below, sequenced in a study of cytomegalovirus exposure and HLA in healthy donors. Primers: 60 Vbeta forward and 13 Jbeta reverse. Assay used: immunoSEQ multiplex PCR; TCRdb lists only in-frame clones, some missing. The table lists about 140,000 clones, 77% of them singletons, with nearly 4% in the top ten. Sequenced: PBMCs. The receptors stem from a male donor in good health and CMV-seronegative.

The V gene is TRBV4-1, the J gene TRBJ1-5, with D maybe TRBD1 (5 bases). The CDR3 has 16 amino acids. In germline, CDR1 is MGHRA, CDR2 YSYEKL. V dropped 2 bases and J dropped 8 bases, with 19 bases sitting between them. The CDR3: CASSQPRGGFMEPQHF. CDR3 nucleotides: TGCGCCAGCAGCCAACCGCGGGGGGGTTTTATGGAGCCCCAGCATTTT.

The sample holds a few counts of this clone. The rearrangement links TRBV9 to TRBJ1-4; no reliable D call. Trimming took 4 bases from V and 6 from J, leaving 10 bases between them. Germline V CDR1 and CDR2: SGDLS, YYNGEE. The CDR3 sequence is 13 residues long. CDR3 coding DNA: TGTGCCAGCAGCCCAACCGGGGATGAAAAACTGTTTTTT. Its protein is CASSPTGDEKLFF. The entire variable domain, with the rest obtained from reference TRBV9 and TRBJ1-4, is as follows: DSGVTQTPKHLITATGQRVTLRCSPRSGDLSVYWYQQSLDQGLQFLIQYYNGEERAKGNILERFSAQQFPDLHSELNLSSLELGDSALYFCASSPTGDEKLFFGSGTQLSVL.

This chain uses TRBV5-4 with TRBJ1-3, with D tentatively TRBD1 (5 bases). The V gene's germline CDR1 is SGHNT and CDR2 YYREEE (reference sequence). The CDR3 contains 15 residues. V shed 4 bases and J shed 0 bases, with 11 bases lying between them. CDR3 loop: CASSVGRSSGNTIYF. CDR3 nucleotide sequence: TGTGCCAGCAGCGTGGGACGGAGCTCTGGAAACACCATATATTTT.

This chain uses TRBV6-6 with TRBJ2-1, with 8 positions matching TRBD1. CDR1 and CDR2 (germline): MNHNY, SVGAGI (reference sequence). The CDR3 is made up of 15 amino acids. Unmatched junction bases numbered 9, after V lost 4 bases and J lost 7 bases. CDR3 coding DNA: TGTGCCAGCAGTTGGCGGCAGGGGGCGCAGAATGAGCAGTTCTTC. Encoded protein: CASSWRQGAQNEQFF.

This chain links TRBV28 with TRBJ2-5; D uncertain. The last part of the DNA fits TRBJ2-7 better; the J call may be wrong. Per germline, CDR1 MDHEN and CDR2 SYDVKM. CDR3 size: 13 residues. The chain's CDR3 is CASSSGQDYEQYF. The CDR3 nucleotides read TGTGCCAGCAGTTCGGGCCAGGACTACGAGCAGTACTTC.

The genes are TRBV4-1 and TRBJ2-1; tentatively, D is TRBD1 (6 bases). The germline V gene has CDR1 MGHRA and CDR2 YSYEKL. Trimming shortened V by 0 bases and J by 7 bases, and 10 bases separated the two germline ends. The CDR3 runs 14 residues. In DNA, the CDR3 is TGCGCCAGCAGCCAAGACCCAGGGGTGAATGAGCAGTTCTTC. It yields the protein CASSQDPGVNEQFF.

The chain uses TRBV4-1 and TRBJ1-1; 7 nucleotides match TRBD1. The CDR3 loop spans 16 amino acids. CDR1 is MGHRA, CDR2 YSYEKL, per germline. V lost 4 bases and J lost 5; bases outside the gene matches: 13. DNA of the CDR3: TGCGCCAGCAGCCTCCCCGGGAGGGGGCGATTAACTGAAGCTTTCTTT. Protein sequence: CASSLPGRGRLTEAFF.

The chain is built from TRBV28 and TRBJ1-2; D perhaps matches TRBD1 (6 bases). This CDR3 spans 13 amino acids. V was pared by 6 bases and J by 7 bases, with 15 bases between. CDR1 and CDR2 (germline): MDHEN, SYDVKM. CDR3 sequence: CASRPGVLTGYTF. For the CDR3, the DNA is TGTGCCAGCAGACCAGGGGTTTTAACTGGCTACACCTTC.

The chain recombines TRBV21-1 with TRBJ2-7; TRBD1 reflects the table's D call only, with no check against the DNA. TRBV21-1 is flagged as a pseudogene. The CDR3 spans 15 residues. The CDR3 DNA reads as TGTGCCAGCAGCAAGGGACAGGGGATTACCTACGAGCAGTACTTC. Translation gives CASSKGQGITYEQYF.

This rearrangement joins TRBV6-5 to TRBJ1-2; D is ambiguous. The CDR3 runs to 15 residues. Trimming stripped 6 bases from V and 5 bases from J, with 19 bases between. Germline loops: CDR1 MNHEY, CDR2 SVGAGI. CDR3 sequence: CASSPPGSGSYGYTF. In DNA, the CDR3 is TGTGCCAGCAGCCCCCCTGGGTCGGGATCGTATGGCTACACCTTC.

The rearrangement uses TRBV2 and TRBJ1-2, with 10 bases lining up with TRBD1. The junction had 2 bases not matched to a gene; V was cut back by 6 bases and J by 4 bases. The CDR3 consists of 13 residues. Germline values: CDR1 SNHLY, CDR2 FYNNEI. The CDR3 protein is CASRDRGSYGYTF. CDR3 sequence (DNA): TGTGCCAGCAGGGACAGGGGGAGCTATGGCTACACCTTC.

This clone occurred once. The chain carries TRBV5-1 and TRBJ1-1; 7 nucleotides agree with TRBD1. From germline, CDR1 is SGHRS and CDR2 YFSETQ. V gave up 4 bases and J gave up 1 base; unmatched junction bases: 13. This CDR3 spans 17 amino acids. In DNA, the CDR3 is TGCGCCAGCAGCGCCTTTAATCTACAGGGGAGGAACACTGAAGCTTTCTTT. Amino acid sequence: CASSAFNLQGRNTEAFF. The full variable domain, rest sourced from reference TRBV5-1 and TRBJ1-1, is KAGVTQTPRYLIKTRGQQVTLSCSPISGHRSVSWYQQTPGQGLQFLFEYFSETQRNKGNFPGRFSGRQFSNSRSEMNVSTLELGDSALYLCASSAFNLQGRNTEAFFGQGTRLTVV.

This chain joins TRBV4-3 and TRBJ2-5; 9 nucleotides match TRBD2. The CDR3 covers 16 residues. Looked up from germline, CDR1 is LGHNA and CDR2 is YSLEER. V was clipped by 0 bases and J by 5 bases; unmatched bases: 7. The CDR3 nucleotides are TGCGCCAGCAGCCAAGAAGGGGGCGGGGGGGCGGAGACCCAGTACTTC. Protein product: CASSQEGGGGAETQYF.

The chain joins TRBV30 to TRBJ2-5; D gene uncertain. This CDR3 contains 12 residues. V shed 0 bases and J shed 2 bases, with 4 bases lying between them. The germline V gene encodes CDR1 GTSNPN and CDR2 SVGIG (reference sequence). CDR3 amino acids: CAWSVSQETQYF. In DNA form, the CDR3 reads TGTGCCTGGAGTGTTTCGCAAGAGACCCAGTACTTC.

CDR3 loop: CASSLGGQGQPQHF. DNA of the CDR3: TGTGCCAGCAGCCTAGGGGGACAGGGTCAGCCCCAGCATTTT. This chain joins TRBV27 and TRBJ1-5; TRBD1 agrees at 9 bases. Germline CDR1 and CDR2: MNHEY and SMNVEV (reference sequence). The CDR3 totals 14 residues. J was trimmed by 6 bases and V by 6 bases; bases with no gene match: 6.

This clone was seen a handful of times. The chain combines TRBV29-1 with TRBJ2-7; 9 positions match TRBD1. The CDR3 runs 17 residues. Germline lookup yields CDR1 SQVTM and CDR2 ANQGSEA. Germline trimming cut 6 bases from V and 2 bases from J; bases unmatched to any gene: 17. CDR3 in amino acids: CSVLPGQGNRVAYEQYF. In nucleotides, the CDR3 is TGCAGCGTCCTCCCGGGACAGGGAAATCGGGTCGCCTACGAGCAGTACTTC.

The chain joins TRBV29-1 to TRBJ1-1; possibly TRBD1 for D (6 bases). Germline CDR1 and CDR2: SQVTM and ANQGSEA. With 7 bases removed from V and 7 bases from J, the gap between germline ends came to 19 bases. The length of the CDR3 is 13 residues. CDR3 DNA: TGCAGCGCCAAGCGACTCGAGGACAGTGAAGCTTTCTTT. Amino acid sequence: CSAKRLEDSEAFF.

This clone has a single count. The gene calls are TRBV6-5 and TRBJ2-1, with a weak D call TRBD1 (6 bases). The germline CDR1 and CDR2 sequences are MNHEY and SVGAGI. The V and J ends lost 2 bases and 5 bases respectively, with 13 bases between them. The CDR3 is made up of 15 amino acids. This CDR3 reads CASSYGQNENNEQFF. The CDR3 bases are TGTGCCAGCAGTTACGGACAGAACGAAAACAATGAGCAGTTCTTC.

The CDR3 nucleotides read TGTGCCAGCAGTCTACAAGAGACCCAGTACTTC. It codes for CASSLQETQYF. V and J are TRBV28 and TRBJ2-5, with D unclear. The CDR3 contains 11 residues. Germline values: CDR1 MDHEN, CDR2 SYDVKM. Trimming cost V 5 bases and J 2 bases, with 3 bases left between them.

The rearrangement links TRBV29-1 to TRBJ2-5; 11 nucleotides match TRBD2. The junction had 8 bases not matched to a gene; V was cut back by 6 bases and J by 5 bases. Per the germline V gene, CDR1 is SQVTM and CDR2 is ANQGSEA. This CDR3 spans 14 amino acids. This CDR3 reads CSVISGRVRETQYF. The CDR3 coding sequence is TGCAGCGTCATTAGCGGGAGGGTTAGGGAGACCCAGTACTTC.

This chain links TRBV2 with TRBJ2-1; 8 bases match TRBD2. V gave up 6 bases and J gave up 4 bases; unmatched junction bases: 8. Per germline, CDR1 SNHLY and CDR2 FYNNEI. The CDR3 loop spans 15 amino acids. CDR3 amino acids: CASSDVGGRYNEQFF. CDR3 nucleotides: TGTGCCAGCAGCGACGTAGGCGGGAGGTACAATGAGCAGTTCTTC.

J is TRBJ2-7 and V is TRBV19, with 9 bases that match TRBD2. Germline V CDR1 and CDR2: LNHDA, SQIVND (reference sequence). The CDR3 is made up of 15 amino acids. V trimming: 2 bases; J trimming: 3 bases; junction bases outside the gene matches: 5. The CDR3 here is CASSIWLAGNYEQYF. CDR3 DNA: TGTGCCAGTAGTATATGGCTAGCGGGGAACTACGAGCAGTACTTC.

The chain uses TRBV18 and TRBJ1-5; 8 bases match TRBD1. Germline loops: CDR1 KGHSH, CDR2 LQKENI. This CDR3 spans 14 amino acids. V lost 3 bases, J lost 4 bases, and 2 bases stayed unmatched. The CDR3 here is CASSPRQGNQPQHF. The CDR3 coding sequence is TGTGCCAGCTCACCGAGACAGGGGAATCAGCCCCAGCATTTT.

This clone appeared a few times. This chain uses TRBV4-3 with TRBJ1-2; 9 nucleotides align to TRBD1. CDR1 LGHNA and CDR2 YSLEER come from the germline V gene. This CDR3 region has 18 residues. Germline trimming cut 1 base from V and 0 bases from J; bases unmatched to any gene: 9. CDR3 bases: TGCGCCAGCAGCCAAGCCTCAGGGACAGGGCCTGCTAACTATGGCTACACCTTC. Translated, it gives CASSQASGTGPANYGYTF.

This clone was seen a few times. The CDR3 reads CASLQSGSYNEQFF. CDR3 DNA: TGTGCCAGCCTCCAAAGCGGATCTTACAATGAGCAGTTCTTC. The rearrangement uses TRBV19 and TRBJ2-1, with TRBD2 as a possible D gene (5 bases). The germline CDR1 and CDR2 sequences are LNHDA and SQIVND (reference sequence). The CDR3 sequence is 14 residues long. V lost 9 bases and J lost 4, with 16 bases in between.

The rearrangement joins TRBV19 to TRBJ2-2; 7 bases align to TRBD1. There are 16 residues in the CDR3. Trimming removed 6 bases from V and 3 bases from J; junction bases left unmatched: 10. Germline CDR1 reads LNHDA; CDR2 reads SQIVND (reference sequence). Written as DNA, the CDR3 is TGTGCCAGTAGAACCGGTGGCAGGGGGTACACCGGGGAGCTGTTTTTT. Protein: CASRTGGRGYTGELFF.